These 15 T cell receptor beta chains originate from one sample sequenced in a study of cytomegalovirus exposure and HLA in healthy donors. Use of 60 Vbeta and 13 Jbeta primers characterized the PCR. TCRdb's copy holds only in-frame clones and misses some; the assay was immunoSEQ multiplex PCR. The data hold roughly 110,000 clones, with 70% to 85% observed a single time. Material: PBMCs. All receptors come from a woman under 30 in good health and CMV-seronegative.

The rearrangement joins TRBV11-2 to TRBJ1-4; D perhaps matches TRBD1 (5 bases). V was pared by 1 base and J by 0 bases, with 9 bases between. Germline V gene data show CDR1 as SGHAT and CDR2 as FQNNGV. The CDR3 loop spans 16 amino acids. The CDR3 spells CASSLGGRATNEKLFF. The CDR3 DNA sequence: TGTGCCAGCAGCTTAGGTGGCAGGGCAACTAATGAAAAACTGTTTTTT. The full variable domain, rest sourced from reference TRBV11-2 and TRBJ1-4, is EAGVAQSPRYKIIEKRQSVAFWCNPISGHATLYWYQQILGQGPKLLIQFQNNGVVDDSQLPKDRFSAERLKGVDSTLKIQPAKLEDSAVYLCASSLGGRATNEKLFFGSGTQLSVL.

This clone was seen a single time. This chain links TRBV29-1 with TRBJ2-7, with TRBD1 matching 7 bases. CDR3 length: 13 amino acids. V dropped 6 bases and J dropped 3; count of bases not matched to a gene: 8. CDR1 and CDR2 (germline): SQVTM, ANQGSEA. DNA of the CDR3: TGCAGCGTGGAACCGACAGGGAGCTACGAGCAGTACTTC. This codes for CSVEPTGSYEQYF.

J is TRBJ1-1 and V is TRBV19; D remains ambiguous. The germline V and J ends were trimmed by 3 bases and 4 bases, with 9 bases remaining between them. Germline V gene lookup returns CDR1 LNHDA and CDR2 SQIVND (reference sequence). This CDR3 is 13 amino acids long. CDR3 region: CASSISLVTEAFF. For the CDR3, the DNA is TGTGCCAGTAGTATCTCCTTAGTCACTGAAGCTTTCTTT.

The chain has TRBV19 and TRBJ1-5; 9 bases fit TRBD1. The CDR3 has 15 amino acids. CDR1 LNHDA and CDR2 SQIVND come from the germline V gene (reference sequence). Trimming cost V 4 bases and J 4 bases; bases outside gene matches: 5. The CDR3 loop reads CASSTSTGGNQPQHF. The CDR3 nucleotides are TGTGCCAGTAGTACCTCGACAGGGGGGAATCAGCCCCAGCATTTT.

The V and J genes are TRBV12-5 and TRBJ1-5, with a possible D match to TRBD1 (5 bases). The germline V gene has CDR1 LGHNT and CDR2 FRNRAP. CDR3 size: 15 residues. With 2 bases removed from V and 1 base from J, the gap between germline ends came to 9 bases. CDR3 in amino acids: CASGLLAGSNQPQHF. CDR3 DNA: TGTGCTAGTGGTTTGTTAGCAGGGAGCAATCAGCCCCAGCATTTT. The variable domain in full, completed from reference TRBV12-5 and TRBJ1-5, reads DARVTQTPRHKVTEMGQEVTMRCQPILGHNTVFWYRQTMMQGLELLAYFRNRAPLDDSGMPKDRFSAEMPDATLATLKIQPSEPRDSAVYFCASGLLAGSNQPQHFGDGTRLSIL.

The CDR3: CASSARGSNLGAFF. The CDR3 nucleotides read TGTGCCAGCAGTGCCCGGGGGAGCAATCTGGGAGCTTTCTTT. This chain joins TRBV25-1 and TRBJ1-1; perhaps TRBD1 as D (5 bases). The CDR3 covers 14 residues. Per germline, CDR1 MGHDK and CDR2 SYGVNS. Trimming took 4 bases from V and 10 from J, leaving 19 bases between them.

The rearrangement joins TRBV18 to TRBJ2-5; D ambiguous. V lost 5 bases, J lost 5 bases, and 12 bases lay in between. There are 13 residues in the CDR3. The V gene's germline CDR1 is KGHSH and CDR2 LQKENI. The CDR3 loop is CASSSHVRETQYF. The CDR3 nucleotides are TGTGCCAGCTCATCGCACGTCAGGGAGACCCAGTACTTC.

The sample holds a few counts of this clone. V is TRBV2 and J is TRBJ1-6, with TRBD1 as a possible D gene (5 bases). Germline CDR1 SNHLY, CDR2 FYNNEI. V lost 6 bases, J lost 0 bases, and 9 bases lay in between. The CDR3 spans 15 residues. DNA of the CDR3: TGTGCCAGCAGGGGGGGTAGCTCCTATAATTCACCCCTCCACTTT. Translation: CASRGGSSYNSPLHF.

The rearrangement uses TRBV4-1 and TRBJ2-7; possibly TRBD1 for D (5 bases). This CDR3 contains 12 residues. Germline V gene sequence: CDR1 MGHRA, CDR2 YSYEKL. V dropped 3 bases and J dropped 5 bases, with 8 bases sitting between them. CDR3 sequence: CASSHIQDEQYF. The DNA for the CDR3 is TGCGCCAGCAGCCATATACAGGACGAGCAGTACTTC.

The rearrangement uses TRBV19 and TRBJ1-1; D remains ambiguous. Germline lookup yields CDR1 LNHDA and CDR2 SQIVND (reference sequence). V dropped 0 bases and J dropped 5 bases, with 13 bases sitting between them. CDR3 size: 15 residues. The CDR3 region is CASSIEGPRGTEAFF. DNA for the CDR3: TGTGCCAGTAGTATAGAAGGGCCCCGGGGAACTGAAGCTTTCTTT.

This clone was recorded only once. The chain links TRBV5-1 to TRBJ2-3; 8 bases align to TRBD1. The germline V gene encodes CDR1 SGHRS and CDR2 YFSETQ. With V trimmed by 0 bases and J by 2 bases, 11 bases remained unmatched. The CDR3 spans 18 residues. The CDR3 sequence is CASSLEGQGGAFTDTQYF. The CDR3 region has the DNA TGCGCCAGCAGCTTGGAAGGACAGGGTGGTGCCTTCACAGATACGCAGTATTTT.

This clone has a handful of counts. V usage is TRBV25-1 and J usage is TRBJ2-6, with D possibly TRBD1 on 5 matching bases. CDR3 length: 17 amino acids. Germline V CDR1 and CDR2: MGHDK, SYGVNS. Trimming removed 2 bases from V and 0 bases from J, with 11 bases in between. CDR3 region: CASSELDRSSGANVLTF. DNA of the CDR3: TGTGCCAGCAGTGAACTCGACAGAAGCTCTGGGGCCAACGTCCTGACTTTC.

V is TRBV27 and J is TRBJ1-2, with 10 bases matching TRBD1. With V trimmed by 5 bases and J by 4 bases, 7 bases remained unmatched. Germline CDR1 MNHEY, CDR2 SMNVEV (reference sequence). This CDR3 has 15 amino acids. CDR3 residues: CASSNDRGLLYGYTF. As DNA, the CDR3 is TGTGCCAGCAGTAACGACAGGGGGCTACTCTATGGCTACACCTTC.

The chain recombines TRBV2 with TRBJ2-2; 7 positions agree with TRBD2. V lost 8 bases and J lost 1; bases outside the gene matches: 10. Germline V gene lookup returns CDR1 SNHLY and CDR2 FYNNEI. This CDR3 comprises 16 residues. DNA for the CDR3: TGTGCCAGCGCCGTAAGCGGGGCTGAGAACACCGGGGAGCTGTTTTTT. This sequence encodes CASAVSGAENTGELFF.

The rearrangement joins TRBV6-6 to TRBJ1-4; D not resolved. This CDR3 is 14 amino acids long. The V and J ends lost 1 base and 8 bases respectively, with 11 bases between them. Germline V gives CDR1 MNHNY, CDR2 SVGAGI (reference sequence). CDR3 sequence: CASSYFASGEKLFF. CDR3 coding DNA: TGTGCCAGCAGTTACTTTGCCTCGGGGGAAAAACTGTTTTTT.